One sample yielded the 2 T cell receptor beta chains listed below, sequenced in a study of lymphopenia after photon versus proton radiotherapy. Sequenced by immunoSEQ multiplex PCR; TCRdb stores in-frame clones only, minus some. The data contain about 70,000 clones, 85% to 95% of them singletons. The sample consisted of peripheral blood, taken from a patient treated with photon-based radiotherapy. The source is a middle-aged woman with cholangiocarcinoma.

This chain links TRBV7-9 with TRBJ1-4, with TRBD1 identical over 8 bases. The germline gives CDR1 SEHNR, CDR2 FQNEAQ (reference sequence). The J segment lost 7 bases and the V segment lost 0 bases, leaving 10 bases of the junction unmatched. The CDR3 length is 17 residues. The CDR3 DNA reads TGTGCCAGCAGCTTAGCAGGTCAGGGGGCGAGACGTGAAAAACTGTTTTTT. This translates into CASSLAGQGARREKLFF.

V gene TRBV28 combines with J gene TRBJ2-7; D tentatively reads TRBD1 or TRBD2 (5 bases each). The CDR3 totals 12 residues. CDR1 MDHEN and CDR2 SYDVKM come from the germline V gene. The V and J ends lost 8 bases and 9 bases respectively, with 17 bases between them. The CDR3 region has the DNA TGTGCCAGCGCCTCGAGGGGAGTGGGGCAGTACTTC. It specifies CASASRGVGQYF.